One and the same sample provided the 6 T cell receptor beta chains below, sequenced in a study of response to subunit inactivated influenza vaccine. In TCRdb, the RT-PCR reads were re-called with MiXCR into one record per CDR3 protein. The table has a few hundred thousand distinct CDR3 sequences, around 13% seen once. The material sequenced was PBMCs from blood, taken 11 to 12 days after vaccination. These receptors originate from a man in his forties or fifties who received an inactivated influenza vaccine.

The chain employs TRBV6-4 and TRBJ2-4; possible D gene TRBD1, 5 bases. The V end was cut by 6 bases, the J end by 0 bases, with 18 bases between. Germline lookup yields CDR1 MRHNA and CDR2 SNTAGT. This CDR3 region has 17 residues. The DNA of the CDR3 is TGTGCCAGCAGGGTCACAGGATTCGTTAAAGCCAAAAACATTCAGTACTTC. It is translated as CASRVTGFVKAKNIQYF.

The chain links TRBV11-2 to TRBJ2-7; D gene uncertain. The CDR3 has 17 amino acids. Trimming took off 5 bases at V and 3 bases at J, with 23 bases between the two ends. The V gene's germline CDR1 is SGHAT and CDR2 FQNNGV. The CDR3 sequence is CASSPLGGRTLGYEQYF. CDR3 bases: TGTGCCAGCAGCCCACTGGGTGGCAGGACCTTAGGCTACGAGCAGTACTTC.

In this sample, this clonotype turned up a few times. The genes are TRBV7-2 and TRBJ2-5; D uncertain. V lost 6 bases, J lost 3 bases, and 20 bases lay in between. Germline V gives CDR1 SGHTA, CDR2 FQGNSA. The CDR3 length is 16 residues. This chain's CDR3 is CASSPLVAAPKETQYF. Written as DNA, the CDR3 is TGTGCCAGCAGTCCGCTGGTGGCCGCCCCAAAAGAGACCCAGTACTTC.

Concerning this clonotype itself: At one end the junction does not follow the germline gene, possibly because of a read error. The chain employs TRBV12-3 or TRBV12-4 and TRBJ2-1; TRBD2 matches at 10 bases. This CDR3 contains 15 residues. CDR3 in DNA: TGTGCCAGCACCAAAAGCGGGGGGGCCCACAATGAGCACTTCTTC. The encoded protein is CASTKSGGAHNEHFF.

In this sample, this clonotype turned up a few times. The CDR3 sequence: CASSSSPGTAYGYTF. In nucleotides, the CDR3 is TGTGCCAGCAGTTCTTCCCCCGGGACAGCCTATGGCTACACCTTC. The chain combines TRBV12-3 or TRBV12-4 with TRBJ1-2; TRBD1 matches 7 bases. The length of the CDR3 is 15 residues. With V trimmed by 4 bases and J by 4 bases, 9 bases remained unmatched.

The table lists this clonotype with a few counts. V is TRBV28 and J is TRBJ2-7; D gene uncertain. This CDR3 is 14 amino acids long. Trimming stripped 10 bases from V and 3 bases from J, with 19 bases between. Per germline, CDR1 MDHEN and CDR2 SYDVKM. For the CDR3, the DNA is TGTGCCATCAGCACCTCATATGGTATCTACGAGCAGTACTTC. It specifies CAISTSYGIYEQYF.